The 11 T cell receptor beta chains listed next were all sequenced from one sample in a study of control samples from healthy donors and cancer patients. This table comes from immunoSEQ multiplex PCR, and its TCRdb copy is limited to in-frame clones, with some not included. The data contain under 200,000 clones, approximately 94% of them singletons. Sequencing was performed on PBMCs. Receptors originate from a man aged 55-75 years with colorectal cancer.

This clone appeared a single time. The rearrangement joins TRBV7-9 to TRBJ2-7, with D perhaps assigned TRBD1 or TRBD2 (5 bases each). This CDR3 has 16 residues. In germline, CDR1 is SEHNR, CDR2 FQNEAQ (reference sequence). Trimming removed 5 bases from V and 3 bases from J, with 20 bases in between. In DNA form, the CDR3 reads TGTGCCAGCAGCGACCCCGGTTCGAGGGGAGTCTACGAGCAGTACTTC. Translated: CASSDPGSRGVYEQYF.

This clone was found a few times. The chain combines TRBV28 with TRBJ1-5, with a weak D call TRBD1 (6 bases). Trimming removed 6 bases at V and 4 bases at J, with 13 bases between. The CDR3 sequence is 14 residues long. CDR1 MDHEN and CDR2 SYDVKM come from the germline V gene. Here the CDR3 reads CASREVQGNQPQHF. CDR3 DNA: TGTGCCAGCAGGGAGGTACAGGGAAATCAGCCCCAGCATTTT.

The genes are TRBV28 and TRBJ1-1, with TRBD1 as a possible D gene (5 bases). The CDR3 spans 14 residues. V lost 10 bases and J 4 bases, leaving 19 bases between the germline ends. CDR1 is MDHEN and CDR2 is SYDVKM in the germline V gene. This CDR3 reads CATWGGQAGTEAFF. The CDR3 DNA sequence: TGTGCCACTTGGGGGGGTCAGGCAGGCACTGAAGCTTTCTTT.

This chain joins TRBV5-1 and TRBJ1-3; 8 bases align to TRBD1. The V and J ends lost 2 bases and 4 bases, in that order; junction bases with no gene match: 8. Looked up from germline, CDR1 is SGHRS and CDR2 is YFSETQ. The CDR3 totals 16 residues. This CDR3 is CASSLAGGAFGNTIYF. CDR3 nucleotides: TGCGCCAGCAGCTTAGCAGGGGGCGCATTCGGAAACACCATATATTTT.

The chain employs TRBV6-2 or TRBV6-3 and TRBJ1-6, with D uncertain. This CDR3 has 15 residues. V lost 0 bases and J 9 bases, leaving 12 bases between the germline ends. Per the germline V gene, CDR1 is MNHEY and CDR2 is SVGEGT. CDR3 amino acids: CASSYSWPLGSPLHF. The CDR3 DNA follows: TGTGCCAGCAGTTACTCGTGGCCCTTGGGTTCACCCCTCCACTTT.

The chain employs TRBV3-1 (or the pseudogene TRBV3-2) and TRBJ2-7, with TRBD2 matching over 11 bases. V lost 5 bases to trimming and J lost 2 bases; unmatched junction nucleotides: 5. The CDR3 totals 15 residues. The V gene's germline CDR1 is LGHDT and CDR2 YNNKEL (reference sequence). This CDR3 is CASSALAGGPYEQYF. The CDR3 bases are TGTGCCAGCAGCGCTCTAGCGGGGGGCCCCTACGAGCAGTACTTC.

This chain connects TRBV5-1 to TRBJ1-1, with D unclear. The CDR3 spans 13 residues. Trimming shortened V by 2 bases and J by 3 bases, and 8 bases separated the two germline ends. Germline-derived CDR1 and CDR2 are SGHRS and YFSETQ. The CDR3 is CASSLDYYTEAFF. The CDR3 nucleotides are TGCGCCAGCAGCTTAGACTACTACACTGAAGCTTTCTTT.

V usage is TRBV27 and J usage is TRBJ1-1, with D uncertain. The length of the CDR3 is 11 residues. The ends were cut back, 7 bases at V and 5 bases at J, with 8 bases in the middle. Germline V gene sequence: CDR1 MNHEY, CDR2 SMNVEV (reference sequence). DNA for the CDR3: TGTGCCAGCATCCGGGGAACTGAAGCTTTCTTT. Its protein product is CASIRGTEAFF.

This clone was detected once. The gene calls are TRBV20-1 and TRBJ2-5; 14 bases are a match to TRBD2. Germline-derived CDR1 and CDR2 are DFQATT and SNEGSKA (reference sequence). CDR3 length equals 14 residues. V shed 3 bases and J 4 bases; nucleotides not matched to a gene: 1. CDR3 in amino acids: CSASGLAGGETQYF. Here the CDR3 DNA reads TGCAGTGCTAGTGGACTAGCGGGGGGAGAGACCCAGTACTTC.

The chain uses TRBV6-5 and TRBJ1-1, with D possibly TRBD1 on 5 matching bases. The ends were cut back, 6 bases at V and 3 bases at J, with 11 bases in the middle. The CDR3 covers 13 residues. Per germline, CDR1 MNHEY and CDR2 SVGAGI. Written as DNA, the CDR3 is TGTGCCAGCAGAGGGTGGGGGGACACTGAAGCTTTCTTT. As protein: CASRGWGDTEAFF.

V and J are TRBV28 and TRBJ1-1; D is unresolved. Germline V lookup: CDR1 MDHEN, CDR2 SYDVKM. The germline V and J ends were trimmed by 11 bases and 7 bases, with 17 bases remaining between them. The CDR3 loop spans 12 amino acids. As DNA, the CDR3 is TGTGCCCTCGCGGGGTTGGGGAGTGAAGCTTTCTTT. The encoded protein is CALAGLGSEAFF.